This record concerns one T cell receptor beta chain sequence. The protocol was immunoSEQ multiplex PCR, while the TCRdb copy is restricted to in-frame clones and leaves out a portion. In the table there are approximately 410,000 clones, 86% of which are singletons. This specimen belongs to a study of blood T cell repertoires in COVID-19. V shed 4 bases and J 5 bases; nucleotides not matched to a gene: 11. There are 16 residues in the CDR3. The V gene's germline CDR1 is SGHVS and CDR2 FQNEAQ. The TCR sequence derives from a woman younger than 45 with active or convalescent COVID-19. Sequencing used peripheral blood. The chain joins TRBV7-8 to TRBJ2-7, with TRBD1 matching 10 bases. CDR3 sequence reads: CASSSGVRDRGHEQYF. CDR3 sequence (DNA): TGTGCCAGCAGCTCGGGGGTGCGGGACAGGGGCCACGAGCAGTACTTC. The complete variable domain, with remaining parts taken from reference TRBV7-8 and TRBJ2-7, reads GAGVSQSPRYKVAKRGQDVALRCDPISGHVSLFWYQQALGQGPEFLTYFQNEAQLDKSGLPSDRFFAERPEGSVSTLKIQRTQQEDSAVYLCASSSGVRDRGHEQYFGPGTRLTVT.